This T cell receptor beta chain is from a study of human T cells and chemical hapten exposure. Study information: A 2 cm by 2 cm inner upper arm patch received 2% DPC for sensitization. Patients having alopecia areata, totalis or universalis were mostly female. Small differences in pooled library volume mainly drove the variation in TCR yields per sample.

TCRdb reprocessed the RACE reads via MiXCR and lists one record per CDR3 protein. The sample comprises 270,000 or so distinct CDR3 sequences, 7.7% of which are singletons, and about 1.1% rests with the top ten. The CDR3 has 14 residues. V gave up 1 base and J gave up 5 bases, with 11 bases separating them. Germline CDR1 is LGHDT and CDR2 is YNNKEL (reference sequence). Time point reported: pre-sensitization, week 0. Documented treatment: therapeutic diphenylcyclopropenone sensitization with weekly scalp DPC. This TCR derives from a man aged 18 to 30 with alopecia areata. Some clones in this sample may be carry-over from other donors' samples. The sample consisted of whole blood, taken in connection with sensitization to the hapten diphenylcyclopropenone (DPC). The chain carries TRBV3-1 and TRBJ2-5; tentatively, D is TRBD2 (6 bases). CDR3 region: CASSQGTTPETQYF. As DNA, the CDR3 is TGTGCCAGCAGCCAAGGGACTACCCCGGAGACCCAGTACTTC.